This T cell receptor beta chain was sequenced for a study of spatial heterogeneity in lung cancer. The wider study: Averaged across combinations, each unique TCR and UMI pairing appeared more than ten times in raw reads, which were uncorrected.

Time point noted: sample taken at primary tumor resection. Samples were donated by 72 untreated early-stage non-small cell lung cancer patients. From tumor, nontumor lung or frozen PBMC, whole RNA was taken unsorted for sequencing. In TCRdb, the 5' RACE reads were re-called with MiXCR into one record per CDR3 protein. This table has roughly 40,000 distinct CDR3 sequences, under 7.5% appearing once. V was shortened by 5 bases and J by 1 base, with 18 bases between the two germline ends. This CDR3 is built from 15 residues. Per the germline V gene, CDR1 is DFQATT and CDR2 is SNEGSKA (reference sequence). This clonotype has just a few counts.

This receptor was obtained from a female donor with early-stage non-small cell lung cancer. This sequence joins TRBV20-1 and TRBJ2-7, with D possibly matching TRBD2 (6 bases). Material: PBMCs, obtained at surgery. Written as DNA, the CDR3 is TGCAGTGCTTTCAATCCCGCGGGGCGGTCCTACGAGCAGTACTTC. It encodes CSAFNPAGRSYEQYF.